This T cell receptor (beta chain) was identified during a study of blood T cell repertoires in COVID-19. Study overall: The samples span acute and convalescent COVID-19 from the United States, Italy and Spain.

The CDR3 spans 13 residues. Germline-derived CDR1 and CDR2 are SGHDT and YYEEEE. V gave up 4 bases and J gave up 4 bases, with 9 bases separating them. Original processing methods: From reference gene primer amplification, estimates of nucleated cell counts were derived. Sequenced by immunoSEQ multiplex PCR; TCRdb stores in-frame clones only, minus some. V and J calls and clone size are as listed in that table; D and trimming were resolved from the DNA. The data hold approximately 430,000 clones, with 86% observed a single time. The chain recombines TRBV5-6 with TRBJ2-1, with D possibly being TRBD2 (5 bases). The sample taken for sequencing was peripheral blood. This TCR was sampled from a woman aged 25 to 39 with active or convalescent COVID-19. The CDR3 region is CASSRSGYNEQFF. For the CDR3, the DNA is TGTGCCAGCAGCCGTTCGGGGTACAATGAGCAGTTCTTC.